A single sample gave rise to the 27 T cell receptor beta chains below, sequenced in a study of Ad26.COV2.S vaccination and SARS-CoV-2 variants. Indicated treatment: about 20 received Ad26.COV2.S at low or high dose, single or two shots; about 5 received placebo; per-sample allocation not given. Sampling was performed 63 days after the first vaccine or placebo injection. Method: immunoSEQ multiplex PCR; TCRdb's copy keeps in-frame clones and lacks some. Altogether more than 300,000 clones are present, 85% being singletons, with the ten largest covering 2% to 2.5%. The sample in question was peripheral blood, obtained in a trial of Ad26.COV2.S vaccine versus placebo. These receptors all stem from a person aged 18 to 59 who received the Ad26.COV2.S COVID-19 vaccine or a placebo.

This clone was seen only a few times. The CDR3 loop is CASSSGGLDTIYF. The CDR3 bases are TGTGCCAGCAGCTCAGGCGGTCTAGACACCATATATTTT. This chain uses TRBV7-9 with TRBJ1-3; D gene uncertain. CDR1 and CDR2 (germline): SEHNR, FQNEAQ (reference sequence). V was pared by 4 bases and J by 8 bases, with 12 bases between. The CDR3 consists of 13 residues.

The rearrangement joins TRBV7-9 to TRBJ2-1; weak D call: TRBD1 (6 bases). The CDR3 consists of 14 residues. Trimming cost V 5 bases and J 12 bases, with 20 bases left between them. Per germline, CDR1 SEHNR and CDR2 FQNEAQ (reference sequence). DNA for the CDR3: TGTGCCAGCAGCCCCGTAGGGGGTGAAACGTCGCAGTTCTTC. Amino acid sequence: CASSPVGGETSQFF.

The V call is TRBV3-1 (or the pseudogene TRBV3-2), the J call TRBJ1-2; possibly TRBD1 for D (5 bases). Trimming left V 0 bases short and J 7 bases short, with 12 bases between. This CDR3 is 14 amino acids long. CDR1 is LGHDT and CDR2 is YNNKEL in the germline V gene (reference sequence). The CDR3 DNA follows: TGTGCCAGCAGCCAAGACTACAGGATGGGTGGCTACACCTTC. Amino acid sequence: CASSQDYRMGGYTF.

V usage is TRBV6-5 and J usage is TRBJ2-3; 9 nucleotides line up with TRBD2. After removal of 0 bases from V and 9 bases from J, the junction contained 10 bases not matched to a gene. From germline, CDR1 is MNHEY and CDR2 SVGAGI. The CDR3 extends over 16 amino acids. CDR3 protein: CASSYSAGGVLKTQYF. DNA for the CDR3: TGTGCCAGCAGTTACTCCGCGGGGGGGGTGCTAAAGACGCAGTATTTT.

V usage is TRBV5-6 and J usage is TRBJ1-2; no firm D call. From germline, CDR1 is SGHDT and CDR2 YYEEEE. The V end lost 2 bases, the J end lost 4 bases, and 9 bases lay between the germline ends. The CDR3 sequence is 13 residues long. The CDR3 nucleotides are TGTGCCAGCAGCTTAAATCTCGGCTATGGCTACACCTTC. Translation: CASSLNLGYGYTF.

The V call is TRBV24-1, the J call TRBJ2-3; 11 bases line up with TRBD1. This CDR3 comprises 17 residues. Unmatched junction bases numbered 6, after V lost 4 bases and J lost 1 base. Looked up from germline, CDR1 is KGHDR and CDR2 is SFDVKD. Here the CDR3 reads CATSDRTGGSGTDTQYF. CDR3 DNA: TGTGCCACCAGTGACCGGACAGGGGGCTCCGGCACAGATACGCAGTATTTT.

The chain has TRBV3-1 (or the pseudogene TRBV3-2) and TRBJ1-3; no reliable D call. V lost 4 bases to trimming and J lost 0 bases, with 10 bases between them. This CDR3 is built from 15 residues. Germline V gene data show CDR1 as LGHDT and CDR2 as YNNKEL (reference sequence). The CDR3, as DNA: TGTGCCAGCAGCCCCCGCAGACCCTCTGGAAACACCATATATTTT. Its protein product is CASSPRRPSGNTIYF.

For this clone: Distinct nucleotide sequences in the sample also encode this CDR3. J is TRBJ1-1 and V is TRBV5-1, with TRBD1 identical over 7 bases. Germline loops: CDR1 SGHRS, CDR2 YFSETQ. J gave up 1 base and V 0 bases, and 0 bases lay outside the gene matches. The CDR3 extends over 14 amino acids. The CDR3 is CASSLGTGNTEAFF. The CDR3 region has the DNA TGCGCCAGCAGCTTGGGGACAGGGAACACTGAAGCTTTCTTT.

The chain recombines TRBV20-1 with TRBJ1-5; the D is unclear. The CDR3 consists of 15 residues. Germline V gene lookup returns CDR1 DFQATT and CDR2 SNEGSKA (reference sequence). The ends were cut back, 3 bases at V and 1 base at J, with 13 bases in the middle. In nucleotides, the CDR3 is TGCAGTGCTAGTGATGAAGGGAGAAGCAATCAGCCCCAGCATTTT. Translation: CSASDEGRSNQPQHF.

V gene TRBV7-9 combines with J gene TRBJ2-1; D tentatively fits TRBD1 or TRBD2 (5 bases each). Per germline, CDR1 SEHNR and CDR2 FQNEAQ (reference sequence). Trimming took 8 bases from V and 8 from J, leaving 13 bases between them. The CDR3 covers 12 residues. The DNA of the CDR3 is TGTGCCAGCTCGGACGGGGCCTATGAGCAGTTCTTC. Translation gives CASSDGAYEQFF. The whole variable domain, filled in from reference TRBV7-9 and TRBJ2-1, reads DTGVSQNPRHKITKRGQNVTFRCDPISEHNRLYWYRQTLGQGPEFLTYFQNEAQLEKSRLLSDRFSAERPKGSFSTLEIQRTEQGDSAMYLCASSDGAYEQFFGPGTRLTVL.

The CDR3 DNA reads TGTGCCAGCAGCTCGGACAGGGGGCTTCAGTATTTT. As protein: CASSSDRGLQYF. This chain uses TRBV7-9 with TRBJ2-3; 11 positions match TRBD1. There are 12 residues in the CDR3. Germline CDR1 is SEHNR and CDR2 is FQNEAQ (reference sequence). V trimming: 4 bases; J trimming: 12 bases; junction bases outside the gene matches: 3.

The chain carries TRBV5-1 and TRBJ2-7; 7 nucleotides match TRBD1. Per the germline V gene, CDR1 is SGHRS and CDR2 is YFSETQ. The CDR3 is made up of 14 amino acids. After removal of 7 bases from V and 1 base from J, the junction contained 8 bases not matched to a gene. The CDR3 sequence: CASLQGPFSYEQYF. In DNA, the CDR3 is TGCGCCAGCCTACAGGGGCCCTTTTCCTACGAGCAGTACTTC.

The V call is TRBV19, the J call TRBJ2-7; D may be TRBD2 (5 bases). There are 13 residues in the CDR3. Germline lookup yields CDR1 LNHDA and CDR2 SQIVND (reference sequence). Trimming removed 1 base from V and 5 bases from J, with 9 bases in between. The DNA for the CDR3 is TGTGCCAGTAGTATAGCCGGGATAAACGAGCAGTACTTC. Protein sequence: CASSIAGINEQYF.

The genes are TRBV3-1 (or the pseudogene TRBV3-2) and TRBJ2-3; D remains ambiguous. CDR3 length: 15 residues. Germline lookup yields CDR1 LGHDT and CDR2 YNNKEL (reference sequence). V lost 2 bases and J lost 0, with 9 bases in between. CDR3 DNA: TGTGCCAGCAGCCAAACTGATGCTAGCACAGATACGCAGTATTTT. It specifies CASSQTDASTDTQYF.

In its sample, this clone was seen a few times. This chain uses TRBV15 with TRBJ1-5; D gene uncertain. The CDR3 loop spans 15 amino acids. V shed 0 bases and J shed 6 bases, with 12 bases lying between them. CDR1 and CDR2 from the germline V gene are LNHNV and YYDKDF (reference sequence). CDR3 region: CATSRDLVSGQPQHF. The CDR3 DNA reads as TGTGCCACCAGCAGAGATCTAGTCTCGGGTCAGCCCCAGCATTTT.

The CDR3 spells CASRRQGATDTQYF. CDR3 coding DNA: TGTGCCAGCAGAAGACAGGGGGCCACAGATACGCAGTATTTT. J is TRBJ2-3 and V is TRBV2, with TRBD1 identical over 10 bases. V was clipped by 6 bases and J by 2 bases; unmatched bases: 2. Germline assignment: CDR1 SNHLY and CDR2 FYNNEI. The CDR3 is 14 amino acids. Full variable domain (missing parts from reference TRBV2 and TRBJ2-3): EPEVTQTPSHQVTQMGQEVILRCVPISNHLYFYWYRQILGQKVEFLVSFYNNEISEKSEIFDDQFSVERPDGSNFTLKIRSTKLEDSAMYFCASRRQGATDTQYFGPGTRLTVL.

Comments on this clone: Without the conserved terminal phenylalanine or tryptophan, this CDR3 likely stems from a read error. The DNA is omitted, as the CDR3 cannot be located on it reliably, and the CDR3 follows TCRdb's listing. The V and J genes are TRBV6-5 and TRBJ1-1; the table calls TRBD1, which could not be checked here. The CDR3 totals 13 residues, both ends included. Germline CDR1 MNHEY, CDR2 SVGAGI. The CDR3 loop is CASRSTSGTVSVV.

This chain connects TRBV30 to TRBJ1-4, with D tentatively TRBD1 (5 bases). CDR1 is GTSNPN and CDR2 is SVGIG in the germline V gene (reference sequence). Deletions cut 3 bases from V and 7 bases from J, with 15 bases between. This CDR3 is 14 amino acids long. The CDR3 DNA reads as TGTGCCTGGAGGTCCTTGGGGGGAGGTGAAAAACTGTTTTTT. It codes for CAWRSLGGGEKLFF.

The chain links TRBV7-9 to TRBJ1-1; 10 nucleotides line up with TRBD1. Germline V gives CDR1 SEHNR, CDR2 FQNEAQ (reference sequence). The CDR3 is 14 residues long. Trimming removed 3 bases from V and 3 bases from J; junction bases left unmatched: 1. DNA for the CDR3: TGTGCCAGCAGCTTGACAGGGGGCGACACTGAAGCTTTCTTT. Protein: CASSLTGGDTEAFF.

The chain joins TRBV4-2 to TRBJ2-1, with TRBD2 matching 10 bases. The CDR3 is made up of 16 amino acids. Losses at the gene ends were 1 base for V and 4 bases for J; bases not matched to a gene: 4. The germline V gene encodes CDR1 LGHNA and CDR2 YNFKEQ. The CDR3 nucleotides are TGTGCCAGCAGCCAAGTACTAGCGGGGATATACAATGAGCAGTTCTTC. As protein: CASSQVLAGIYNEQFF.

This clone occurred once. The CDR3 DNA sequence: TGTGCCAGCACAGGGGGGAAAGCCTACGAGCAGTACTTC. Protein sequence: CASTGGKAYEQYF. V and J are TRBV28 and TRBJ2-7, with D maybe TRBD1 (7 bases). Trimming cost V 7 bases and J 2 bases, with 12 bases left between them. This CDR3 is built from 13 residues. Germline values: CDR1 MDHEN, CDR2 SYDVKM.

V gene TRBV19 combines with J gene TRBJ2-3; the D gene is possibly TRBD1 (6 bases). V was cut by 2 bases and J by 11 bases, with 11 bases left in between. CDR3 size: 12 residues. Germline CDR1 is LNHDA and CDR2 is SQIVND (reference sequence). This CDR3 reads CASSIQGRRQYF. The CDR3 nucleotides are TGTGCCAGTAGTATACAGGGGAGAAGGCAGTATTTT.

The chain links TRBV6-5 to TRBJ2-3; D might be TRBD1 (6 bases). V dropped 5 bases and J dropped 3 bases, with 15 bases sitting between them. Germline loops: CDR1 MNHEY, CDR2 SVGAGI. The CDR3 is 15 amino acids. The CDR3 region has the DNA TGTGCCAGCAGTCCGACGGGACACCTAACAGATACGCAGTATTTT. Its translation: CASSPTGHLTDTQYF.

V gene TRBV6-5 combines with J gene TRBJ1-2; 7 bases line up with TRBD1. The CDR3 loop spans 14 amino acids. CDR1 and CDR2 (germline): MNHEY, SVGAGI. Trimming removed 8 bases from V and 5 bases from J; junction bases left unmatched: 11. The CDR3 spells CASSGQLREYGYTF. The CDR3 DNA reads TGTGCCAGCTCGGGACAGTTGAGGGAGTATGGCTACACCTTC.

The chain combines TRBV10-1 with TRBJ2-7; 9 bases fit TRBD1. The CDR3 runs to 15 residues. Germline CDR1 is WNHNN and CDR2 is SYGVQD (reference sequence). With V trimmed by 7 bases and J by 3 bases, 10 bases remained unmatched. CDR3 loop: CASNGRQGGHYEQYF. DNA of the CDR3: TGCGCCAGCAATGGAAGACAGGGGGGGCACTACGAGCAGTACTTC.

This chain connects TRBV7-8 to TRBJ1-5, with 10 bases aligning to TRBD1. Germline lookup yields CDR1 SGHVS and CDR2 FQNEAQ. CDR3 length: 15 amino acids. The V gene end was trimmed by 6 bases and the J gene end by 3 bases; junction bases not matched to a gene: 5. CDR3 sequence: CASRQDRGDNQPQHF. The CDR3 DNA sequence: TGTGCCAGCAGACAGGACAGGGGGGACAATCAGCCCCAGCATTTT.

The J gene is TRBJ1-4, the V gene TRBV7-2, with unresolved D. This CDR3 has 15 amino acids. Per the germline V gene, CDR1 is SGHTA and CDR2 is FQGNSA. With 5 bases removed from V and 7 bases from J, the gap between germline ends came to 17 bases. CDR3 nucleotides: TGTGCCAGCAGCCTAGGTGACATAGGGCGTGAAAAACTGTTTTTT. Translation: CASSLGDIGREKLFF.